Listed below are T cell receptor beta chains from one sample, sequenced in a study of CXCR3-negative and CXCR3-positive naive CD8 T cells. Reprocessing the 5' RACE reads, TCRdb reports a single entry for every CDR3 protein and omits DNA. The sample table sets out approximately 130,000 distinct CDR3 sequences. What was sequenced was naive CXCR3+ CD8+ T cells from blood. The receptors stem from a human donor in good health. Some clones in this sample may be carry-over from other donors' samples. Both conserved end residues are part of each CDR3.

J: TRBJ2-7
V: TRBV6-5
CDR3: CASSLGAGVEQYF

J: TRBJ2-1
V: TRBV4-3
CDR3: CASSQGLASHNEQFF

J: TRBJ2-3
V: TRBV4-3
CDR3: CASSQASGSSTDTQYF

J: TRBJ2-1
V: TRBV7-9
CDR3: CASRTSGASYNEQFF

J: TRBJ2-1
V: TRBV4-3
CDR3: CASGPGRRGADEQFF

J: TRBJ2-1
V: TRBV28
CDR3: CASEGPGTGLGNEQFF

J: TRBJ2-1
V: TRBV12-3/TRBV12-4
CDR3: CASSFSVAGEGEQFF

J: TRBJ2-7
V: TRBV27
CDR3: CASSLRGRAYEQYF

J: TRBJ2-1
V: TRBV29-1
CDR3: CSVETGGGSYNEQFF

J: TRBJ2-1
V: TRBV29-1
CDR3: CSVEDRRGMGNEQFF

J: TRBJ2-4
V: TRBV3-1
CDR3: CASSQDRIAKNIQYF

J: TRBJ2-1
V: TRBV24-1
CDR3: CATSDSNYNEQFF

J: TRBJ2-2
V: TRBV4-1
CDR3: CASRRLTNSNTGELFF

J: TRBJ2-1
V: TRBV6-4
CDR3: CASSSSAGFYNEQFF

J: TRBJ1-3
V: TRBV28
CDR3: CASSLSPGGRTDTIYF

J: TRBJ2-5
V: TRBV4-1
CDR3: CASSQEWTLGETQYF

J: TRBJ2-5
V: TRBV4-2
CDR3: CASSSRDEGWETQYF

J: TRBJ2-3
V: TRBV5-1
CDR3: CASSLERTDTQYF

J: TRBJ2-1
V: TRBV6-5
CDR3: CASSASGGVNEQFF

J: TRBJ2-7
V: TRBV30
CDR3: CAWSVQDRESSKQYF

J: TRBJ2-1
V: TRBV27
CDR3: CASSFRQGNEQFF

J: TRBJ2-7
V: TRBV5-1
CDR3: CASSSTVQGDEQYF

J: TRBJ2-1
V: TRBV20-1
CDR3: CSARTAGSSYNEQFF

J: TRBJ1-1
V: TRBV28
CDR3: CASSYRGENTEAFF

J: TRBJ1-5
V: TRBV4-1
CDR3: CASSQAVLVNQPQHF